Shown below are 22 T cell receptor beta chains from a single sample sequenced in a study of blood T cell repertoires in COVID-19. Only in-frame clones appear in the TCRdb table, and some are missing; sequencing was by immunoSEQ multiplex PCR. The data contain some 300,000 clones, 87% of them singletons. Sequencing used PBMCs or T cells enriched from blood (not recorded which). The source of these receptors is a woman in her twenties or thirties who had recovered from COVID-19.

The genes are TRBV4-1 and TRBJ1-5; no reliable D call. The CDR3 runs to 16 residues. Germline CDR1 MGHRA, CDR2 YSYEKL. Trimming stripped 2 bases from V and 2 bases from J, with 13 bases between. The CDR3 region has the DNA TGCGCCAGCAGCCAATTCACGGGGAGCGGCAATCAGCCCCAGCATTTT. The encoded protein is CASSQFTGSGNQPQHF.

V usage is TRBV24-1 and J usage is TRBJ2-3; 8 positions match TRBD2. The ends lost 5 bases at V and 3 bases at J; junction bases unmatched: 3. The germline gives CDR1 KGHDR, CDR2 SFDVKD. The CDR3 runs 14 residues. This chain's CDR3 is CATSAGLATDTQYF. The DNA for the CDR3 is TGTGCCACCAGTGCCGGACTAGCAACAGATACGCAGTATTTT.

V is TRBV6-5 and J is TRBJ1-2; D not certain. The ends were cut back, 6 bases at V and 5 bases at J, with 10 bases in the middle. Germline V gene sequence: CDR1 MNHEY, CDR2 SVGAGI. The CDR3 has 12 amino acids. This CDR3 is CASSEVDYGYTF. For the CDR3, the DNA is TGTGCCAGCAGCGAGGTAGATTATGGCTACACCTTC.

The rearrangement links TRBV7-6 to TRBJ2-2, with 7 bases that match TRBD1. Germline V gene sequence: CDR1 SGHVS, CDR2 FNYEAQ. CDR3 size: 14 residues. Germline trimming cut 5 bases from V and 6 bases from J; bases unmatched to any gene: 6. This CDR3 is CASSPGTVSGELFF. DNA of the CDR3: TGTGCCAGCAGCCCTGGGACAGTCTCCGGGGAGCTGTTTTTT. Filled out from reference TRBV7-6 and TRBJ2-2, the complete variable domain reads GAGVSQSPRYKVTKRGQDVALRCDPISGHVSLYWYRQALGQGPEFLTYFNYEAQQDKSGLPNDRFSAERPEGSISTLTIQRTEQRDSAMYRCASSPGTVSGELFFGEGSRLTVL.

The CDR3: CASSKDRLSPGYTF. CDR3 DNA sequence: TGTGCCAGCAGTAAGGACAGGCTAAGTCCTGGCTACACCTTC. The rearrangement links TRBV28 to TRBJ1-2; 7 bases align to TRBD1. The CDR3 consists of 14 residues. Trimming took 5 bases from V and 7 from J; bases not matched to a gene: 10. CDR1 is MDHEN and CDR2 is SYDVKM in the germline V gene.

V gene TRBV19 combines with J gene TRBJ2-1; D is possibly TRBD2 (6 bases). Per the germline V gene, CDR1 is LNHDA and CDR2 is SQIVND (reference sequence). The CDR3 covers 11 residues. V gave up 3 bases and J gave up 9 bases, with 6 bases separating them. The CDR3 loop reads CASSIGGEQFF. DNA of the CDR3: TGTGCCAGTAGTATCGGGGGTGAGCAGTTCTTC.

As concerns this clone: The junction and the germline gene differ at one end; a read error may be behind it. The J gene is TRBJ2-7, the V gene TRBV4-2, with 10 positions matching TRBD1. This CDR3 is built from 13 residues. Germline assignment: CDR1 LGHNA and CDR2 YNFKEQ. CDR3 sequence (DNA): TGTGCCAGCAGCCAAGATGGGGAGGGACAGGGGCACTTC. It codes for CASSQDGEGQGHF.

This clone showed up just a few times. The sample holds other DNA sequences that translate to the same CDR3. CDR3 DNA sequence: TGTGCCAGCAGTTCTACCGGGACAGGGAACCAGCCCCAGCATTTT. This encodes CASSSTGTGNQPQHF. This chain links TRBV6-5 with TRBJ1-5; 9 bases are shared with TRBD1. There are 15 residues in the CDR3. From germline, CDR1 is MNHEY and CDR2 SVGAGI. After removal of 4 bases from V and 7 bases from J, the junction contained 8 bases not matched to a gene.

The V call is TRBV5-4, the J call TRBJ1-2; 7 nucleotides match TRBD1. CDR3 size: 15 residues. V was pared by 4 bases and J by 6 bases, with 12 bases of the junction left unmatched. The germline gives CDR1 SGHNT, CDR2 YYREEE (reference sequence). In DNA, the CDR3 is TGTGCCAGCAGCCGCGTCTTACAAGACAGGGATGGCTACACCTTC. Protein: CASSRVLQDRDGYTF. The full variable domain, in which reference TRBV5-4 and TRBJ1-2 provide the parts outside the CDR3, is ETGVTQSPTHLIKTRGQQVTLRCSSQSGHNTVSWYQQALGQGPQFIFQYYREEENGRGNFPPRFSGLQFPNYSSELNVNALELDDSALYLCASSRVLQDRDGYTFGSGTRLTVV.

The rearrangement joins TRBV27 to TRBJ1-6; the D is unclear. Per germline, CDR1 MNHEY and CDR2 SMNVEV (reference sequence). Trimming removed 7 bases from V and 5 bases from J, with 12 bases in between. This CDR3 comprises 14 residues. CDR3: CASMGALNNSPLHF. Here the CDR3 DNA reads TGTGCCAGCATGGGAGCGCTTAATAATTCACCCCTCCACTTT.

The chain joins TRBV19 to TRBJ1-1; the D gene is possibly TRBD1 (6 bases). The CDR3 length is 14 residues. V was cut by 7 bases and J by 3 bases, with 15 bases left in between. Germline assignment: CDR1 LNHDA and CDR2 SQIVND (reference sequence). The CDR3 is CASTIRGSDTEAFF. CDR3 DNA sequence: TGTGCCAGTACCATCAGGGGATCGGACACTGAAGCTTTCTTT.

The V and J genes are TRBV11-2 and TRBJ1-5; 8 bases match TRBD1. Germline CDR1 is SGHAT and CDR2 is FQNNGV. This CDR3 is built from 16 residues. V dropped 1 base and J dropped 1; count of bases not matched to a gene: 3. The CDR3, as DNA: TGTGCCAGCAGCTTAGGACAGGGGTTAAGCAATCAGCCCCAGCATTTT. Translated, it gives CASSLGQGLSNQPQHF.

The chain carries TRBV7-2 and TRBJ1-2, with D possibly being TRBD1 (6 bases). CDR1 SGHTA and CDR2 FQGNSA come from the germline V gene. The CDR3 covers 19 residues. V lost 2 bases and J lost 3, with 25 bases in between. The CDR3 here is CASSLWTASVTEKDYGYTF. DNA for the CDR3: TGTGCCAGCAGCTTATGGACAGCCTCGGTTACCGAGAAAGACTATGGCTACACCTTC. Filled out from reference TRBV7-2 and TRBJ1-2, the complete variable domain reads GAGVSQSPSNKVTEKGKDVELRCDPISGHTALYWYRQSLGQGLEFLIYFQGNSAPDKSGLPSDRFSAERTGGSVSTLTIQRTQQEDSAVYLCASSLWTASVTEKDYGYTFGSGTRLTVV.

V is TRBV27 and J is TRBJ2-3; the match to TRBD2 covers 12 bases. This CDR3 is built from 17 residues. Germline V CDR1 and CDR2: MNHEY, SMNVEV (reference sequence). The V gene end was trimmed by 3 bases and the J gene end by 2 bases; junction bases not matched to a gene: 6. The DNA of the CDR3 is TGTGCCAGCAGTTTGTTCACTAGCGGGGGGCCCACAGATACGCAGTATTTT. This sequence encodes CASSLFTSGGPTDTQYF.

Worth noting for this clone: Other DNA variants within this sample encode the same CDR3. The DNA of the CDR3 is TGTGCCAGTAGTATAGTCGGGGGTTCGTACGAGCAGTACTTC. Amino acid sequence: CASSIVGGSYEQYF. V gene TRBV19 combines with J gene TRBJ2-7, with D perhaps TRBD2 (6 bases). Germline loops: CDR1 LNHDA, CDR2 SQIVND (reference sequence). CDR3 length equals 14 residues. Trimming pared 1 base from V and 4 bases from J, leaving 11 bases between.

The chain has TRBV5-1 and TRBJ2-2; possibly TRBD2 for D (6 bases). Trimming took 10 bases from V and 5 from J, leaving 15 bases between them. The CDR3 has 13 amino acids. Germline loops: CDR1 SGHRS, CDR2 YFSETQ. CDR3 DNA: TGCGCCCGCGCCGGGACTGCTACCGGGGAGCTGTTTTTT. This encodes CARAGTATGELFF. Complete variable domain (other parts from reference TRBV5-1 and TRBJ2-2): KAGVTQTPRYLIKTRGQQVTLSCSPISGHRSVSWYQQTPGQGLQFLFEYFSETQRNKGNFPGRFSGRQFSNSRSEMNVSTLELGDSALYLCARAGTATGELFFGEGSRLTVL.

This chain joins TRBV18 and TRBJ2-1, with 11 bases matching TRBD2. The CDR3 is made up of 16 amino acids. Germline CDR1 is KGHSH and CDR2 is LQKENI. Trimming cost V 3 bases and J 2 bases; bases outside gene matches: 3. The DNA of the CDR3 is TGTGCCAGCTCACCGGGTAGCGGGGGGGCCTACAATGAGCAGTTCTTC. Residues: CASSPGSGGAYNEQFF.

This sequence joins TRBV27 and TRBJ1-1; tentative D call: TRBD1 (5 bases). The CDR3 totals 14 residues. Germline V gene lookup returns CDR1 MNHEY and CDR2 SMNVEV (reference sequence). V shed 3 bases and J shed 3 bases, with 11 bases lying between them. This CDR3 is CASSLGGVYTEAFF. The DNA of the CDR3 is TGTGCCAGCAGTTTGGGGGGAGTTTACACTGAAGCTTTCTTT.

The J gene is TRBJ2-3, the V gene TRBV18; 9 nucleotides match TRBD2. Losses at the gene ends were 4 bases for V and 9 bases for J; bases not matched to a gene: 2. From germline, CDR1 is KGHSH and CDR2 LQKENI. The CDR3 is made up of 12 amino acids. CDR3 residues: CASSLAGGTQYF. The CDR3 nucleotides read TGTGCCAGCTCACTCGCGGGGGGGACGCAGTATTTT.

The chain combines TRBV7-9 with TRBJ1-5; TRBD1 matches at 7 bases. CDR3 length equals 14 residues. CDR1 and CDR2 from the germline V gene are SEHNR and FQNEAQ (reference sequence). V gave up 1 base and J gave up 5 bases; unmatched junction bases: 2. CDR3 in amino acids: CASSLGDSHQPQHF. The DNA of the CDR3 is TGTGCCAGCAGCTTAGGGGACAGCCATCAGCCCCAGCATTTT.

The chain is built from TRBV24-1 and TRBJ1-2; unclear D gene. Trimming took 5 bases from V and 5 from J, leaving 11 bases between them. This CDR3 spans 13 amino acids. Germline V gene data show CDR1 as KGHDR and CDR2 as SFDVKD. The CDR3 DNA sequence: TGTGCCACCAGTGGGGGTTCGGGGTATGGCTACACCTTC. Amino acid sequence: CATSGGSGYGYTF.

The CDR3 sequence: CASSPRRDSSGEQFF. The CDR3 DNA is TGTGCCAGTAGTCCGCGAAGAGACAGTTCAGGTGAGCAGTTCTTC. The V call is TRBV19, the J call TRBJ2-1; maybe TRBD1 (5 bases). Germline V lookup: CDR1 LNHDA, CDR2 SQIVND (reference sequence). V was pared by 5 bases and J by 9 bases, with 20 bases between. The CDR3 is 15 residues long. Full variable domain (outside the CDR3, taken from reference TRBV19 and TRBJ2-1): DGGITQSPKYLFRKEGQNVTLSCEQNLNHDAMYWYRQDPGQGLRLIYYSQIVNDFQKGDIAEGYSVSREKKESFPLTVTSAQKNPTAFYLCASSPRRDSSGEQFFGPGTRLTVL.